The 26 T cell receptor beta chains presented below share a single source sample, sequenced in a study of control samples from healthy donors and cancer patients. The method was immunoSEQ multiplex PCR; TCRdb's version includes in-frame clones alone and lacks a portion of them. Of about 250,000 clones detected, almost 85% appear once; the ten largest clones hold about 14%. Material for sequencing was PBMCs. The receptor set was obtained from a woman aged 55-70 years with lung cancer.

This clone was counted between two and nine times. CDR3 in DNA: TGCGCCAGCAGTCAATATAGGGGGGAGATCTACGAGCAGTACTTC. It yields the protein CASSQYRGEIYEQYF. The V call is TRBV23-1, the J call TRBJ2-7, with D perhaps TRBD1 or TRBD2 (6 bases each). TRBV23-1 is marked as an open reading frame, function uncertain. This CDR3 region has 15 residues. With 1 base removed from V and 3 bases from J, the gap between germline ends came to 13 bases.

J is TRBJ2-5 and V is TRBV9, with D unresolved. This CDR3 has 15 residues. Germline CDR1 and CDR2: SGDLS and YYNGEE. V lost 4 bases and J 5 bases, leaving 18 bases between the germline ends. CDR3: CASSPTPRLGETQYF. In nucleotides, the CDR3 is TGTGCCAGCAGCCCGACCCCCCGGCTGGGGGAGACCCAGTACTTC.

This clone was seen just once. V and J are TRBV28 and TRBJ1-1, with unresolved D. The CDR3 consists of 15 residues. V lost 5 bases to trimming and J lost 0 bases, with 13 bases between them. From germline, CDR1 is MDHEN and CDR2 SYDVKM. CDR3 in amino acids: CASSTPGTLNTEAFF. Here the CDR3 DNA reads TGTGCCAGCAGTACCCCGGGAACCTTGAACACTGAAGCTTTCTTT.

V is TRBV5-4 and J is TRBJ2-1; D possibly corresponds to TRBD2 (6 bases). V dropped 4 bases and J dropped 0 bases, with 14 bases sitting between them. The CDR3 covers 16 residues. Germline assignment: CDR1 SGHNT and CDR2 YYREEE (reference sequence). The CDR3 nucleotides read TGTGCCAGCAGCCGGCAGAGACTAGACTCCTACAATGAGCAGTTCTTC. Its protein is CASSRQRLDSYNEQFF.

The chain combines TRBV6-5 with TRBJ2-7; 9 nucleotides line up with TRBD2. The CDR3 length is 15 residues. V lost 3 bases, J lost 7 bases, and 10 bases stayed unmatched. The germline V gene has CDR1 MNHEY and CDR2 SVGAGI. CDR3 in amino acids: CASSYTGGRAREQYF. The CDR3, as DNA: TGTGCCAGCAGTTATACCGGCGGGAGGGCCAGAGAGCAGTACTTC.

The chain carries TRBV5-5 and TRBJ2-1; 7 bases agree with TRBD2. Germline V CDR1 and CDR2: SGHKS, YYEKEE (reference sequence). The CDR3 sequence is 17 residues long. The V gene end was trimmed by 4 bases and the J gene end by 0 bases; junction bases not matched to a gene: 10. DNA for the CDR3: TGTGCCAGCAGCGGCCTGAGCGGGACCATCTCCTACAATGAGCAGTTCTTC. Its translation is CASSGLSGTISYNEQFF.

The CDR3 DNA follows: TGCGCCAGCAGCTTGGACTTTAATGAAAAACTGTTTTTT. Amino acid sequence: CASSLDFNEKLFF. The chain carries TRBV5-1 and TRBJ1-4; D not certain. The V end was cut by 0 bases, the J end by 4 bases, with 4 bases between. From germline, CDR1 is SGHRS and CDR2 YFSETQ. The CDR3 covers 13 residues.

This clone showed up just a few times. The genes are TRBV4-2 and TRBJ1-4; D unclear. The V gene lost 2 bases and the J gene lost 3 bases, with 13 bases spanning the gap. This CDR3 has 16 residues. Germline V gene lookup returns CDR1 LGHNA and CDR2 YNFKEQ. The CDR3 region has the DNA TGTGCCAGCAGCCAAAGGTCCTATTCGGCTAATGAAAAACTGTTTTTT. Its translation is CASSQRSYSANEKLFF.

The gene calls are TRBV9 and TRBJ1-6; no clear D gene. The V end lost 4 bases, the J end lost 8 bases, and 10 bases lay between the germline ends. CDR1 is SGDLS and CDR2 is YYNGEE in the germline V gene. This CDR3 is 13 amino acids long. The CDR3 protein is CASSSHGDSPLHF. The CDR3 DNA follows: TGTGCCAGCAGCTCCCACGGGGATTCACCCCTCCACTTT. Full variable domain (missing parts from reference TRBV9 and TRBJ1-6): DSGVTQTPKHLITATGQRVTLRCSPRSGDLSVYWYQQSLDQGLQFLIQYYNGEERAKGNILERFSAQQFPDLHSELNLSSLELGDSALYFCASSSHGDSPLHFGNGTRLTVT.

V and J are TRBV2 and TRBJ1-2, with 7 positions matching TRBD1. V lost 6 bases, J lost 8 bases, and 3 bases stayed unmatched. Germline-derived CDR1 and CDR2 are SNHLY and FYNNEI. The CDR3 contains 11 residues. The CDR3 sequence: CASRRQGGYTF. For the CDR3, the DNA is TGTGCCAGCAGGCGACAGGGCGGCTACACCTTC. The full variable domain, in which reference TRBV2 and TRBJ1-2 provide the parts outside the CDR3, is EPEVTQTPSHQVTQMGQEVILRCVPISNHLYFYWYRQILGQKVEFLVSFYNNEISEKSEIFDDQFSVERPDGSNFTLKIRSTKLEDSAMYFCASRRQGGYTFGSGTRLTVV.

This clone was seen once. DNA for the CDR3: TGCAGCGTTTACCCTATAGGGCTAGGGGAGACCCAGTACTTC. Translation gives CSVYPIGLGETQYF. The rearrangement uses TRBV29-1 and TRBJ2-5; D gene uncertain. CDR1 and CDR2 from the germline V gene are SQVTM and ANQGSEA. Between the trimmed V and J ends, which lost 5 bases and 5 bases, there was a span of 18 bases. The CDR3 runs 14 residues.

The rearrangement links TRBV28 to TRBJ2-3, with D uncertain. This CDR3 is 14 amino acids long. V was clipped by 5 bases and J by 6 bases, with 15 bases between them. Per germline, CDR1 MDHEN and CDR2 SYDVKM. CDR3 amino acids: CASSGSTLLDTQYF. CDR3 nucleotide sequence: TGTGCCAGCAGTGGGTCGACGCTCTTGGATACGCAGTATTTT.

The chain recombines TRBV3-1 (or the pseudogene TRBV3-2) with TRBJ1-2; D not resolved. V was cut by 3 bases and J by 0 bases, with 17 bases left in between. The CDR3 length is 17 residues. CDR1 and CDR2 (germline): LGHDT, YNNKEL (reference sequence). CDR3 DNA: TGTGCCAGCAGCCAGAACCAGCGAGGGATGGCTAACTATGGCTACACCTTC. It translates to CASSQNQRGMANYGYTF.

The rearrangement uses TRBV11-2 and TRBJ1-1; TRBD1 aligns across 7 bases. Germline CDR1 SGHAT, CDR2 FQNNGV. V lost 5 bases to trimming and J lost 12 bases; unmatched junction nucleotides: 12. The CDR3 spans 13 residues. CDR3: CASSPGQAQRSFF. In nucleotides, the CDR3 is TGTGCCAGCAGCCCAGGACAGGCCCAGAGATCTTTCTTT.

The J gene is TRBJ1-1, the V gene TRBV7-2; the match to TRBD1 covers 7 bases. The CDR3 spans 13 residues. After removal of 6 bases from V and 9 bases from J, the junction contained 10 bases not matched to a gene. The V gene's germline CDR1 is SGHTA and CDR2 FQGNSA. CDR3 protein: CASSRQGVGKAFF. CDR3 nucleotide sequence: TGTGCCAGCAGTCGACAGGGCGTCGGCAAAGCTTTCTTT.

V usage is TRBV25-1 and J usage is TRBJ1-1, with D unresolved. V was trimmed by 5 bases and J by 5 bases, leaving 15 bases between them. The CDR3 extends over 14 amino acids. CDR1 and CDR2 from the germline V gene are MGHDK and SYGVNS. DNA of the CDR3: TGTGCCAGCAGTCCCGGAGGGCGAGGGACTGAAGCTTTCTTT. It translates to CASSPGGRGTEAFF.

V usage is TRBV19 and J usage is TRBJ2-7, with D unclear. The CDR3 has 13 residues. V gave up 3 bases and J gave up 0 bases, with 6 bases separating them. Germline-derived CDR1 and CDR2 are LNHDA and SQIVND (reference sequence). CDR3: CASSIGGSYEQYF. CDR3 nucleotide sequence: TGTGCCAGTAGTATCGGCGGCTCCTACGAGCAGTACTTC.

Only one count was recorded for this clone. The rearrangement joins TRBV10-1 to TRBJ1-2, with D unresolved. The CDR3 sequence is 13 residues long. The ends were cut back, 0 bases at V and 8 bases at J, with 10 bases in the middle. Germline loops: CDR1 WNHNN, CDR2 SYGVQD (reference sequence). CDR3: CASSESTRGGYTF. The CDR3 DNA sequence: TGCGCCAGCAGTGAGTCGACCCGTGGGGGCTACACCTTC.

This chain uses TRBV3-1 (or the pseudogene TRBV3-2) with TRBJ2-7; 14 positions match TRBD2. After removal of 3 bases from V and 5 bases from J, the junction contained 6 bases not matched to a gene. This CDR3 spans 16 amino acids. Germline loops: CDR1 LGHDT, CDR2 YNNKEL (reference sequence). CDR3 coding DNA: TGTGCCAGCAGCCAGACTAGCGGGGGGGCCTCTAACGAGCAGTACTTC. Encoded protein: CASSQTSGGASNEQYF.

The J gene is TRBJ1-1, the V gene TRBV19; unclear D gene. The CDR3 runs to 12 residues. The V end lost 8 bases, the J end lost 2 bases, and 9 bases lay between the germline ends. Germline values: CDR1 LNHDA, CDR2 SQIVND (reference sequence). CDR3 loop: CASSQSNTEAFF. CDR3 in DNA: TGTGCCAGTTCACAGAGCAACACTGAAGCTTTCTTT.

This clone was recorded a few times. The gene calls are TRBV5-4 and TRBJ2-1; possible D gene TRBD2, 6 bases. The ends were cut back, 3 bases at V and 4 bases at J, with 17 bases in the middle. In germline, CDR1 is SGHNT, CDR2 YYREEE (reference sequence). The CDR3 is 16 amino acids. The CDR3 loop is CASSSATGGIYNEQFF. In DNA, the CDR3 is TGTGCCAGCAGCTCCGCCACTGGCGGGATATACAATGAGCAGTTCTTC.

This clone was detected only a few times. This chain connects TRBV6-5 to TRBJ2-3; D gene unclear. V gave up 8 bases and J gave up 5 bases, with 14 bases separating them. Germline V gives CDR1 MNHEY, CDR2 SVGAGI. This CDR3 is 13 amino acids long. CDR3 loop: CASGYLVGDTQYF. The CDR3 DNA follows: TGTGCCAGCGGATACTTGGTAGGAGATACGCAGTATTTT.

This rearrangement joins TRBV2 to TRBJ1-5, with D perhaps TRBD1 (6 bases). The ends were cut back, 3 bases at V and 5 bases at J, with 11 bases in the middle. Germline-derived CDR1 and CDR2 are SNHLY and FYNNEI. The CDR3 contains 14 residues. CDR3 amino acids: CASSDGTPYQPQHF. The CDR3 DNA reads TGTGCCAGCAGTGACGGGACACCATATCAGCCCCAGCATTTT.

The genes are TRBV7-6 and TRBJ2-1; 10 bases are shared with TRBD2. The CDR3 has 15 residues. Germline V gene sequence: CDR1 SGHVS, CDR2 FNYEAQ. With 1 base clipped from V and 7 bases from J, the junction kept 4 bases outside the gene matches. The CDR3 loop reads CASSLEAGGRNEQFF. The CDR3 nucleotides are TGTGCCAGCAGCTTAGAAGCGGGGGGGCGTAATGAGCAGTTCTTC. The full variable domain, with the rest looked up from reference TRBV7-6 and TRBJ2-1, is GAGVSQSPRYKVTKRGQDVALRCDPISGHVSLYWYRQALGQGPEFLTYFNYEAQQDKSGLPNDRFSAERPEGSISTLTIQRTEQRDSAMYRCASSLEAGGRNEQFFGPGTRLTVL.

V usage is TRBV2 and J usage is TRBJ2-7; D unclear. Germline CDR1 reads SNHLY; CDR2 reads FYNNEI. Trimming took off 5 bases at V and 4 bases at J, with 15 bases between the two ends. CDR3 length: 14 residues. The CDR3 sequence: CASSLGPLGYEQYF. CDR3 sequence (DNA): TGTGCCAGCAGTCTCGGGCCCCTCGGATACGAGCAGTACTTC.

The CDR3 bases are TGTGCCAGCAGCTTATCGGACTATGGCTACACCTTC. Amino acid sequence: CASSLSDYGYTF. The V call is TRBV7-2, the J call TRBJ1-2, with D unclear. V was cut by 2 bases and J by 3 bases, with 4 bases left in between. This CDR3 is 12 amino acids long. Germline V CDR1 and CDR2: SGHTA, FQGNSA.